This T cell receptor beta chain originates from a study of spatial heterogeneity in lung cancer. Overall study: A module score for T cells, taken from matched bulk RNA-seq, correlated strongly with TCR transcript counts in tumor regions. The mean occurrence of each unique TCR and UMI combination in raw reads exceeded nine. Findings of the study overall: Ubiquitous nonsynonymous mutations were tracked by counts of ubiquitous expanded TCRs, and regional ones by counts of regional expanded TCRs. Counts that tracked tumor mutation counts were those of expanded intratumoral alpha and beta TCRs.

Time point here: sample taken at primary tumor resection. The CDR3 is made up of 15 amino acids. V lost 4 bases and J lost 2, with 15 bases in between. Germline CDR1 and CDR2: SNHLY and FYNNEI. Every individual TCR cDNA molecule carried its own unique molecular identifier, which allowed correction of PCR and sequencing errors. TCRdb reanalysed the 5' RACE reads using MiXCR and keeps one entry per CDR3 protein. The data contain about 8,100 distinct CDR3 sequences, more than 10% of them seen just once; the ten biggest clones take up approximately 10%. Note on this clonotype: What it binds is unknown.

The chain is built from TRBV2 and TRBJ2-7, with D possibly being TRBD1 (5 bases). The sample here was lung tumor tissue, taken at surgery. The TCR originated in a male donor with early-stage non-small cell lung cancer. The CDR3 region is CASSVEGAGAYEQYF. DNA for the CDR3: TGTGCCAGCAGTGTGGAAGGGGCAGGCGCCTACGAGCAGTACTTC.